This T cell receptor beta chain is drawn from a study of blood T cell repertoires in COVID-19. This study enrolled people aged about 18 to 90 from under 25 US geographic areas. Participants reported their clinical history, and cohort assignment relied on those reports. Before being deemed recovered, Cohort 3 donors had two negative PCRs, clearance, or symptom resolution. Per the original data handling: The authors estimated nucleated cell counts from reference gene primer amplification. Sequenced by immunoSEQ multiplex PCR; TCRdb stores in-frame clones only, minus some. V and J calls and clone size are as listed in that table; D and trimming were resolved from the DNA. Of about 130,000 clones listed, roughly 85% are singletons. Deletions cut 1 base from V and 2 bases from J, with 10 bases between. This CDR3 has 15 residues. The germline V gene encodes CDR1 KGHSH and CDR2 LQKENI.

The sequenced material came from PBMCs or T cells enriched from blood (not recorded which). This clonotype was sampled from a man over 45 who had recovered from COVID-19. The chain carries TRBV18 and TRBJ2-3, with D perhaps matching TRBD1 (6 bases). This chain's CDR3 is CASSPRGLLTDTQYF. The DNA of the CDR3 is TGTGCCAGCTCACCACGGGGGCTCCTCACAGATACGCAGTATTTT.